This TCR beta chain was profiled in a study of CD8+CD57+ T cells in acquired aplastic anemia. Study in general: Healthy donors yielded roughly 9.8 million CD4+ cell reads on average.

Genomic DNA, the template, was used for profiling of the TCR beta VDJ and CDR3. One entry per CDR3 protein, called by TCRdb with MiXCR from the reads. The repertoire holds about 160,000 distinct CDR3 sequences, with around 45% as singletons. There are a few counts of this clonotype. The CDR3 is 15 residues long. Germline loops: CDR1 LGHDT, CDR2 YNNKEL (reference sequence). V was cut by 4 bases and J by 4 bases, with 16 bases left in between. Specimen: sorted CD4+, CD8+, or CD8+CD57+ T cells (not recorded which) from PBMCs. The chain links TRBV3-1 to TRBJ1-1, with D possibly matching TRBD1 (6 bases). This receptor was taken from a human donor in good health. The CDR3 region has the DNA TGTGCCAGCAGCCCGTCGGGGGGCACGGCCACTGAAGCTTTCTTT. This translates into CASSPSGGTATEAFF. Filled out from reference TRBV3-1 and TRBJ1-1, the complete variable domain reads DTAVSQTPKYLVTQMGNDKSIKCEQNLGHDTMYWYKQDSKKFLKIMFSYNNKELIINETVPNRFSPKSPDKAHLNLHINSLELGDSAVYFCASSPSGGTATEAFFGQGTRLTVV.